The 7 T cell receptor beta chains in this list originate from one sample, sequenced in a study of CD4 T cells in relation to SARS-CoV-2 and coronaviruses. Method: immunoSEQ multiplex PCR; TCRdb's copy keeps in-frame clones and lacks some. The table includes around 31,000 clones, over 60% detected once. No cognate antigen is known for these TCRs. The sequenced material came from memory CD4+ T cells from PBMCs, cultured in vitro. The receptors stem from an adult with COVID-19.

The chain employs TRBV6-5 and TRBJ2-7; TRBD1 agrees at 11 bases. J was trimmed by 6 bases and V by 4 bases; bases with no gene match: 5. CDR3 size: 14 residues. The germline gives CDR1 MNHEY, CDR2 SVGAGI. CDR3 bases: TGTGCCAGCAGTTCGAGGGACAGGGGGAGCGAGCAGTACTTC. This encodes CASSSRDRGSEQYF.

V and J are TRBV6-1 and TRBJ1-4; maybe TRBD1 (6 bases). The CDR3 is 16 amino acids. Trimming stripped 4 bases from V and 2 bases from J, with 14 bases between. Germline V gene data show CDR1 as MNHNS and CDR2 as SASEGT. For the CDR3, the DNA is TGTGCCAGCAGTGTTATTGCGGGGGCGACTAATGAAAAACTGTTTTTT. As protein: CASSVIAGATNEKLFF.

The chain is built from TRBV30 and TRBJ2-3; 7 nucleotides match TRBD1. This CDR3 comprises 17 residues. The germline gives CDR1 GTSNPN, CDR2 SVGIG (reference sequence). J gave up 6 bases and V 1 base, and 16 bases lay outside the gene matches. This CDR3 is CAWSGDRQGSPLDTQYF. CDR3 nucleotide sequence: TGTGCCTGGAGTGGGGATCGACAGGGTAGTCCACTTGATACGCAGTATTTT.

The V call is TRBV30, the J call TRBJ1-4, with a tentative D call TRBD1 (6 bases). The CDR3 has 13 residues. The V end was cut by 2 bases, the J end by 6 bases, with 10 bases between. Germline values: CDR1 GTSNPN, CDR2 SVGIG (reference sequence). CDR3 region: CAWSQGFDEKLFF. The CDR3 DNA sequence: TGTGCCTGGAGTCAGGGGTTCGATGAAAAACTGTTTTTT.

The CDR3 nucleotides read TGTGCCAGCAGTGAACTGGCGGCTAGCGGGAGTGAGACCCAGTACTTC. It specifies CASSELAASGSETQYF. The gene calls are TRBV6-1 and TRBJ2-5; 10 nucleotides agree with TRBD2. V trimming: 2 bases; J trimming: 5 bases; junction bases outside the gene matches: 8. CDR3 length equals 16 residues. Germline V gene sequence: CDR1 MNHNS, CDR2 SASEGT.

The chain is built from TRBV5-4 and TRBJ2-5, with 12 bases that match TRBD2. Germline CDR1 SGHNT, CDR2 YYREEE (reference sequence). The CDR3 covers 16 residues. V gave up 5 bases and J gave up 2 bases; unmatched junction bases: 7. As DNA, the CDR3 is TGTGCCAGCAGTGACAGGACTAGCGGGGCACAAGAGACCCAGTACTTC. Its translation: CASSDRTSGAQETQYF.

V gene TRBV29-1 combines with J gene TRBJ2-6; no definite D call. V lost 4 bases, J lost 0 bases, and 4 bases lay in between. This CDR3 is 13 amino acids long. The germline gives CDR1 SQVTM, CDR2 ANQGSEA. The DNA for the CDR3 is TGCAGCGTTGGGAGCTCTGGGGCCAACGTCCTGACTTTC. It yields the protein CSVGSSGANVLTF.